This T cell receptor beta chain is from a study of CD4 T cells in relation to SARS-CoV-2 and coronaviruses. For the study at large: PBMCs were cultured with antigen for roughly 11 days before TCR beta sequencing. The negative reference was HIV-1 Nef peptide pool or peptide-free culture. The HLA restriction of the shared crossreactive spike epitopes was mapped.

The unexposed donors gave CD4+ T cells in about 2011-2019, prior to COVID-19. After about 10 days of culture, CD4+ T cells were isolated. Testing used SARS-CoV-2 S/N and four cold-coronavirus spikes on unexposed-donor CD4+ T cells, cells permitting. Points on this clone: Its target is unknown.

The length of the CDR3 is 15 residues. Looked up from germline, CDR1 is MGHDK and CDR2 is SYGVNS. V lost 4 bases, J lost 5 bases, and 7 bases stayed unmatched. Clones were read by immunoSEQ multiplex PCR, and TCRdb kept only the in-frame ones, dropping some. The data contain under 25,000 clones, roughly 78% of them singletons. The sequence came from a human donor in good health. V usage is TRBV25-1 and J usage is TRBJ1-2; 10 bases align to TRBD1. Sequenced input: CD4+ T cells from PBMCs, cultured in vitro. The CDR3 sequence is CASSAWTGGSYGYTF. The DNA for the CDR3 is TGTGCCAGCAGTGCATGGACAGGGGGTTCTTATGGCTACACCTTC.